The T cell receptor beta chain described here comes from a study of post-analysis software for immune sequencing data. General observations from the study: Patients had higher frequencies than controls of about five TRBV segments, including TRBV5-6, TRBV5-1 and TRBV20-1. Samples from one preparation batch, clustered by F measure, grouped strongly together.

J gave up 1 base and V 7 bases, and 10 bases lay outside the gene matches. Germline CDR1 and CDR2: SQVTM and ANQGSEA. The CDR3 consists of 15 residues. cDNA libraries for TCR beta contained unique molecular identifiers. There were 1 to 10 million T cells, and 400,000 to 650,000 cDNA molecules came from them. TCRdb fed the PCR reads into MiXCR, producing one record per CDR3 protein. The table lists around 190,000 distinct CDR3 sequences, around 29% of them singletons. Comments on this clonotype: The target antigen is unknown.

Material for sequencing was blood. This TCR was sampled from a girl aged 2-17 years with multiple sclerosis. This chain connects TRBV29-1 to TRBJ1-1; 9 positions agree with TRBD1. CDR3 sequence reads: CSASPRDRENTEAFF. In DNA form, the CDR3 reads TGCAGCGCCAGCCCCCGGGACAGGGAGAACACTGAAGCTTTCTTT.